This T cell receptor beta chain emerged from a study of TIL therapy for anti-PD-1-resistant metastatic lung cancer. In the study overall: Tumors carried a median about 1.6 non-synonymous mutations per megabase. Overall study findings and caveats: Many TIL product clones were absent from baseline tumor, suggesting clonal contraction.

The time point: pre-treatment sample, taken before nivolumab and TIL therapy. Most excised metastases sampled were pleural nodules or supraclavicular lymph nodes. The CDR3 is 13 residues long. V lost 5 bases to trimming and J lost 5 bases, with 12 bases between them. Germline assignment: CDR1 MNHEY and CDR2 SMNVEV (reference sequence). Comment on this clone: Its specificity is unknown.

The immunoSEQ assay was v3. Sequencing was performed with immunoSEQ multiplex PCR; in TCRdb, only in-frame clones are kept and a portion is missing. The repertoire holds some 90,000 clones, with about two thirds as singletons. The sequences come from tumor tissue, collected at baseline. The clonotype was recovered from a person aged 25-85 years with non-small cell lung cancer. The rearrangement links TRBV27 to TRBJ2-5; D assignment may be TRBD1 or TRBD2 (5 bases each). The CDR3, as DNA: TGTGCCAGCAGTCCGAGGGGCAGGGAGACCCAGTACTTC. Translated: CASSPRGRETQYF.